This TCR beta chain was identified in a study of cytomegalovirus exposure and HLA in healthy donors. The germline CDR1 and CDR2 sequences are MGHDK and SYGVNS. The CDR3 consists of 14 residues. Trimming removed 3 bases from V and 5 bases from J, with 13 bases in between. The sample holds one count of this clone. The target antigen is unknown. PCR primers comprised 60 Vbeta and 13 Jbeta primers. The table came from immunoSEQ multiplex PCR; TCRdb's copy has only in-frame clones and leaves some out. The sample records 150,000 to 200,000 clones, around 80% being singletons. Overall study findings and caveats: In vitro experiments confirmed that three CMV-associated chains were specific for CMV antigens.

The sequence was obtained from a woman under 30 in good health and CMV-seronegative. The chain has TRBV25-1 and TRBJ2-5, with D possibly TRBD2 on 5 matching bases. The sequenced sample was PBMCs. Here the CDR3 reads CASSDPGRSETQYF. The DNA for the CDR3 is TGTGCCAGCAGTGATCCGGGAAGGAGTGAGACCCAGTACTTC.